This T cell receptor (beta chain) was captured by sequencing in a study of shared clonotypes between healthy human individuals. Study-wide results and caveats: There were few donors, and this limited the genetic and exposure-history diversity represented.

Some clones are missing from TCRdb's copy, which holds only in-frame ones; the method was immunoSEQ multiplex PCR. In the table there are roughly 700,000 clones, approximately 79% of which are singletons. A remark on this clone: The antigen remains undetermined.

The germline CDR1 and CDR2 sequences are SEHNR and FQNEAQ (reference sequence). This CDR3 region has 16 residues. V lost 6 bases and J 1 base, leaving 18 bases between the germline ends. The clonotype comes from a woman aged 25 to 39 in good health. The sample consisted of memory CD4+ T cells sorted from blood. The subset denotes: CD45RA-negative fraction. The genes are TRBV7-9 and TRBJ2-5; possibly TRBD2 for D (6 bases). DNA of the CDR3: TGTGCCAGCAGTCGTGGGGGAAGCGGGCCCCAAGAGACCCAGTACTTC. Protein: CASSRGGSGPQETQYF.